What follows are 5 T cell receptor beta chains derived from one specimen sequenced in a study of blood T cell repertoires in COVID-19. Sequencing was performed with immunoSEQ multiplex PCR; in TCRdb, only in-frame clones are kept and a portion is missing. Of 130,000 or so clones detected, approximately 80% appear once; the ten largest clones hold 3% to 3.5%. The specimen sequenced was peripheral blood. All receptors come from a woman of 80 years or more with acute or convalescent COVID-19.

The chain combines TRBV5-1 with TRBJ2-5; D is uncertain. Germline assignment: CDR1 SGHRS and CDR2 YFSETQ. CDR3 size: 13 residues. V gave up 1 base and J gave up 5 bases, with 9 bases separating them. CDR3 sequence reads: CASSLQTGETQYF. For the CDR3, the DNA is TGCGCCAGCAGCTTGCAGACCGGGGAGACCCAGTACTTC.

J is TRBJ1-5 and V is TRBV2, with TRBD1 matching 8 bases. Germline CDR1 reads SNHLY; CDR2 reads FYNNEI. CDR3 length equals 14 residues. Losses at the gene ends were 5 bases for V and 3 bases for J; bases not matched to a gene: 3. As DNA, the CDR3 is TGTGCCAGCAGTCGGGGACAGGTCAATCAGCCCCAGCATTTT. Protein: CASSRGQVNQPQHF.

The CDR3 DNA sequence: TGCAGCGCTCTAGACTGGAACACCATATATTTT. Translating gives CSALDWNTIYF. The chain recombines TRBV29-1 with TRBJ1-3; D unresolved. CDR3 length: 11 residues. Trimming shortened V by 7 bases and J by 7 bases, and 11 bases separated the two germline ends. Germline V gene sequence: CDR1 SQVTM, CDR2 ANQGSEA.

The chain uses TRBV13 and TRBJ1-5, with D perhaps TRBD1 (6 bases). V was shortened by 5 bases and J by 1 base, with 9 bases between the two germline ends. CDR1 is PRHDT, CDR2 FYEKMQ, per germline (reference sequence). The CDR3 runs to 14 residues. For the CDR3, the DNA is TGTGCCAGCAGCCCTCAGGGGAGCAATCAGCCCCAGCATTTT. Residues: CASSPQGSNQPQHF.

The V and J genes are TRBV7-2 and TRBJ2-1; the D gene is possibly TRBD1 (6 bases). Trimming stripped 1 base from V and 7 bases from J, with 26 bases between. The CDR3 runs to 19 residues. Per germline, CDR1 SGHTA and CDR2 FQGNSA. The CDR3 region is CASSLVGAGVGLLSNEQFF. The CDR3 nucleotides read TGTGCCAGCAGCTTAGTAGGGGCAGGGGTTGGGTTACTATCTAATGAGCAGTTCTTC.